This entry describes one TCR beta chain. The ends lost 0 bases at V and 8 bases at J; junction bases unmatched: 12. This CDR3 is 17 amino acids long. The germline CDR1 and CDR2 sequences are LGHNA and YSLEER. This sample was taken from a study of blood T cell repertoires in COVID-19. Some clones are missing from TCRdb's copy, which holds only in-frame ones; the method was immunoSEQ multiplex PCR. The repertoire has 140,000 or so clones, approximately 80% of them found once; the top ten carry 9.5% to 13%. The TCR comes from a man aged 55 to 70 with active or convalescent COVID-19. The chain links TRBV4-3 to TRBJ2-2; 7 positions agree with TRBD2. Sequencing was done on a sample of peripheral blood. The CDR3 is CASSQDWRREGIGELFF. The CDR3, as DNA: TGCGCCAGCAGCCAAGATTGGCGCAGGGAGGGAATTGGGGAGCTGTTTTTT.